Following are 29 T cell receptor beta chains from one sample sequenced in a study of metastatic and nonmetastatic thyroid tumors. Not a single patient had been given any form of treatment at any point before undergoing thyroid surgery. Through MiXCR, TCRdb re-clonotyped the PCR reads. The table shows some 15,000 clones, with approximately 3.7% occurring only once. Sequenced: tumor tissue. The receptor source for this set is a female donor with papillary thyroid cancer or a benign thyroid nodule (not recorded which). Some clones in this sample may be carry-over from other donors' samples.

The chain employs TRBV30 and TRBJ1-2; the D is unclear. Germline V CDR1 and CDR2: GTSNPN, SVGIG (reference sequence). This CDR3 spans 12 amino acids. V lost 2 bases and J 5 bases, leaving 9 bases between the germline ends. The CDR3 DNA is TGTGCCTGGAGTAGAGGCCGGTATGGCTACACCTTC. It is translated as CAWSRGRYGYTF.

V and J are TRBV6-2 or TRBV6-3 and TRBJ2-1; TRBD1 matches 10 bases. The CDR3 loop spans 14 amino acids. With 2 bases clipped from V and 9 bases from J, the junction kept 4 bases outside the gene matches. Germline V gene sequence: CDR1 MNHEY, CDR2 SVGEGT. The DNA of the CDR3 is TGTGCCAGCAGTTACGACAGGGGGCTTAGTGAGCAGTTCTTC. Encoded protein: CASSYDRGLSEQFF.

The chain links TRBV19 to TRBJ2-3; D remains ambiguous. The length of the CDR3 is 14 residues. With 0 bases removed from V and 3 bases from J, the gap between germline ends came to 7 bases. Per the germline V gene, CDR1 is LNHDA and CDR2 is SQIVND (reference sequence). DNA for the CDR3: TGTGCCAGTAGTATAGAAGTATGGACAGATACGCAGTATTTT. It encodes CASSIEVWTDTQYF.

This clone was seen a few times. V and J are TRBV20-1 and TRBJ2-3; 10 bases align to TRBD2. The CDR3 is 15 amino acids. The germline V gene encodes CDR1 DFQATT and CDR2 SNEGSKA (reference sequence). V gave up 0 bases and J gave up 6 bases; unmatched junction bases: 6. In nucleotides, the CDR3 is TGCAGTGCTAGAGATCGAGCGGGAGGGCCCGATACGCAGTATTTT. Encoded protein: CSARDRAGGPDTQYF.

In the case of this clone: The junction and the germline gene differ at one end; a read error may be behind it. The chain is built from TRBV11-2 and TRBJ1-2, with a weak D call TRBD1 (5 bases). Looked up from germline, CDR1 is SGHAT and CDR2 is FQNNGV. The CDR3 runs 13 residues. The CDR3 DNA sequence: TGTGCCGGCAGCCGGGGGATTGACTCTGGCTACACCTTC. Translation: CAGSRGIDSGYTF.

In this sample, this clone turned up a few times. The V call is TRBV12-3 or TRBV12-4, the J call TRBJ1-4; no clear D. This CDR3 is 12 amino acids long. With 3 bases removed from V and 7 bases from J, the gap between germline ends came to 6 bases. The CDR3 loop is CASSFSGEKLFF. The CDR3 coding sequence is TGTGCCAGCAGTTTTTCGGGTGAAAAACTGTTTTTT.

This rearrangement joins TRBV5-1 to TRBJ2-3; the match to TRBD2 covers 13 bases. The CDR3 is made up of 17 amino acids. With V trimmed by 0 bases and J by 5 bases, 6 bases remained unmatched. Germline-derived CDR1 and CDR2 are SGHRS and YFSETQ. CDR3 sequence (DNA): TGCGCCAGCAGCTTGGTACTAGCGGGAGGGGGAGTAGATACGCAGTATTTT. The encoded protein is CASSLVLAGGGVDTQYF. The full variable domain, with the rest looked up from reference TRBV5-1 and TRBJ2-3, is KAGVTQTPRYLIKTRGQQVTLSCSPISGHRSVSWYQQTPGQGLQFLFEYFSETQRNKGNFPGRFSGRQFSNSRSEMNVSTLELGDSALYLCASSLVLAGGGVDTQYFGPGTRLTVL.

V usage is TRBV5-1 and J usage is TRBJ2-1, with 10 bases aligning to TRBD1. The CDR3 is 20 amino acids. J lost 0 bases, V lost 3 bases, and 15 bases had no gene match. The germline CDR1 and CDR2 sequences are SGHRS and YFSETQ. CDR3 in DNA: TGCGCCAGCAGCTGGGACCGGGACAGGGGCCTGAAACTCTCCTACAATGAGCAGTTCTTC. Protein product: CASSWDRDRGLKLSYNEQFF.

This sequence joins TRBV7-9 and TRBJ1-1; a weak D match, TRBD1 (6 bases). This CDR3 contains 15 residues. Trimming took off 1 base at V and 6 bases at J, with 15 bases between the two ends. Germline CDR1 reads SEHNR; CDR2 reads FQNEAQ (reference sequence). The CDR3 here is CASSLGTAFGAEAFF. The DNA of the CDR3 is TGTGCCAGCAGCTTAGGGACAGCCTTCGGGGCTGAAGCTTTCTTT.

V gene TRBV28 combines with J gene TRBJ2-7, with a weak D call TRBD2 (6 bases). The CDR3 totals 13 residues. V lost 8 bases and J 10 bases, leaving 21 bases between the germline ends. Germline CDR1 is MDHEN and CDR2 is SYDVKM. The CDR3 here is CASAITLRRDQYF. The CDR3 nucleotides read TGTGCCAGCGCCATTACGTTACGGCGGGATCAGTACTTC.

This clone has at least ten counts. The same CDR3 also results from other DNA sequences found in this sample. The chain combines TRBV5-1 with TRBJ1-4; possibly TRBD1 for D (6 bases). The germline V gene encodes CDR1 SGHRS and CDR2 YFSETQ. There are 15 residues in the CDR3. V was clipped by 4 bases and J by 8 bases, with 18 bases between them. In nucleotides, the CDR3 is TGCGCCAGCAGCCCCGGGGGGGCGCAGAGGGAAAAACTGTTTTTT. Translated, it gives CASSPGGAQREKLFF.

The sample holds a few counts of this clone. The V call is TRBV27, the J call TRBJ1-1; 12 bases agree with TRBD1. The V gene end was trimmed by 3 bases and the J gene end by 4 bases; junction bases not matched to a gene: 9. Looked up from germline, CDR1 is MNHEY and CDR2 is SMNVEV (reference sequence). The CDR3 is 17 residues long. The CDR3 nucleotides are TGTGCCAGCAGTTTTGGATCTGGGACAGGGGGCTTCACTGAAGCTTTCTTT. Translation gives CASSFGSGTGGFTEAFF.

The V gene is TRBV18, the J gene TRBJ1-2; 11 bases fit TRBD1. CDR3 size: 13 residues. CDR1 is KGHSH, CDR2 LQKENI, per germline. The V and J ends lost 6 bases and 9 bases, in that order; junction bases with no gene match: 6. CDR3 bases: TGTGCCAGCTCTCCCGGGACAGGGGGTAGCTACACCTTC. It specifies CASSPGTGGSYTF.

This clone was recorded a few times. The chain joins TRBV27 to TRBJ2-2; D may be TRBD1 (5 bases). Germline CDR1 reads MNHEY; CDR2 reads SMNVEV (reference sequence). The CDR3 runs 14 residues. The V end was cut by 3 bases, the J end by 7 bases, with 12 bases between. CDR3 bases: TGTGCCAGCAGTTTGGGCAGGGCGGACGGGGAGCTGTTTTTT. Its translation is CASSLGRADGELFF.

The gene calls are TRBV4-1 and TRBJ2-7, with D possibly matching TRBD2 (5 bases). This CDR3 is 14 amino acids long. V was trimmed by 5 bases and J by 2 bases, leaving 13 bases between them. Looked up from germline, CDR1 is MGHRA and CDR2 is YSYEKL. DNA for the CDR3: TGCGCCAGCAGCACCCTGGACGGGGCCTACGAGCAGTACTTC. Amino acid sequence: CASSTLDGAYEQYF.

This clone was detected only a few times. The gene calls are TRBV6-5 and TRBJ1-2; 7 nucleotides match TRBD1. The CDR3 loop spans 16 amino acids. Trimming at V came to 2 bases and at J to 4 bases, leaving 10 bases not matched to a gene. Germline CDR1 MNHEY, CDR2 SVGAGI. CDR3 residues: CASSYVRTGGGYGYTF. The CDR3, as DNA: TGTGCCAGCAGTTACGTCCGGACAGGAGGAGGCTATGGCTACACCTTC.

The genes are TRBV27 and TRBJ1-1; D might be TRBD1 (6 bases). Germline values: CDR1 MNHEY, CDR2 SMNVEV (reference sequence). This CDR3 region has 14 residues. The V and J ends lost 3 bases and 1 base respectively, with 9 bases between them. CDR3 bases: TGTGCCAGCAGTTTGGTGGACAGGAACACTGAAGCTTTCTTT. Translation gives CASSLVDRNTEAFF.

V gene TRBV12-3 or TRBV12-4 combines with J gene TRBJ2-6, with TRBD2 matching over 9 bases. J lost 4 bases, V lost 5 bases, and 15 bases had no gene match. This CDR3 comprises 19 residues. CDR3 DNA sequence: TGTGCCAGCAGTCCCTACATAGCGGGAGATATGTCCGGGGCCAACGTCCTGACTTTC. Its protein product is CASSPYIAGDMSGANVLTF.

This sequence joins TRBV10-2 and TRBJ2-1; 7 bases match TRBD2. The CDR3 has 14 amino acids. Germline assignment: CDR1 WSHSY and CDR2 SAAADI. J gave up 4 bases and V 7 bases, and 7 bases lay outside the gene matches. The CDR3 region has the DNA TGCGCCAGCACCGTCGGGGAGGGATACAATGAGCAGTTCTTC. Amino acid sequence: CASTVGEGYNEQFF.

The genes are TRBV6-2 or TRBV6-3 and TRBJ2-7; maybe TRBD1 (6 bases). Germline V gene sequence: CDR1 MNHEY, CDR2 SVGEGT. The CDR3 spans 15 residues. V lost 4 bases, J lost 5 bases, and 18 bases lay in between. CDR3 region: CASSFQLDRRHEQYV. The CDR3 nucleotides are TGTGCCAGCAGTTTCCAACTAGACAGGAGACACGAGCAGTACGTC.

The J gene is TRBJ1-1, the V gene TRBV12-3 or TRBV12-4; no clear D gene. This CDR3 has 13 residues. V shed 0 bases and J shed 1 base, with 3 bases lying between them. The CDR3 DNA sequence: TGTGCCAGCAGTTTAGCGGAGAACACTGAAGCTTTCTTT. It encodes CASSLAENTEAFF.

This clone was found a few times. This chain connects TRBV6-2 or TRBV6-3 to TRBJ2-3; 8 bases are a match to TRBD2. Germline V gene data show CDR1 as MNHEY and CDR2 as SVGEGT. The CDR3 is 18 amino acids. Losses at the gene ends were 4 bases for V and 1 base for J; bases not matched to a gene: 13. CDR3 nucleotides: TGTGCCAGCAGTTCAAAGTCCATCAGCGGGGGCGGCACAGATACGCAGTATTTT. Residues: CASSSKSISGGGTDTQYF.

Concerning this clone itself: A much larger clonotype is one base distant, so this may be a read error. J is TRBJ1-1 and V is TRBV6-2 or TRBV6-3, with unresolved D. The V end lost 6 bases, the J end lost 1 base, and 3 bases lay between the germline ends. This CDR3 has 11 amino acids. From germline, CDR1 is MNHEY and CDR2 SVGEGT. CDR3 loop: CASRQNTEAFF. Written as DNA, the CDR3 is TGTGCCAGCAGACAGAACACTGAAGCTTTCTTT.

This clone has a count of ten or more. The rearrangement links TRBV7-9 to TRBJ2-1; D possibly corresponds to TRBD2 (5 bases). Trimming took 10 bases from V and 6 from J, leaving 16 bases between them. This CDR3 region has 13 residues. Germline CDR1 SEHNR, CDR2 FQNEAQ (reference sequence). The CDR3 nucleotides are TGTGCCACCGAAGAGGGAGTAGGCAATGAGCAGTTCTTC. Protein sequence: CATEEGVGNEQFF.

This chain joins TRBV6-2 or TRBV6-3 and TRBJ2-1, with D possibly TRBD2 on 7 matching bases. Trimming removed 5 bases at V and 7 bases at J, with 21 bases between. The CDR3 is 16 residues long. Germline V gene sequence: CDR1 MNHEY, CDR2 SVGEGT. CDR3 DNA sequence: TGTGCCAGCAGTCAGGGGAGGGGGGACCTCGTTAATGAGCAGTTCTTC. This codes for CASSQGRGDLVNEQFF.

The gene calls are TRBV5-1 and TRBJ2-3; D gene ambiguous. This CDR3 contains 12 residues. Trimming took off 5 bases at V and 2 bases at J, with 6 bases between the two ends. Germline CDR1 SGHRS, CDR2 YFSETQ. The CDR3 loop reads CASRGFTDTQYF. As DNA, the CDR3 is TGCGCCAGCAGGGGGTTCACAGATACGCAGTATTTT. Full variable domain (outside the CDR3, taken from reference TRBV5-1 and TRBJ2-3): KAGVTQTPRYLIKTRGQQVTLSCSPISGHRSVSWYQQTPGQGLQFLFEYFSETQRNKGNFPGRFSGRQFSNSRSEMNVSTLELGDSALYLCASRGFTDTQYFGPGTRLTVL.

This clone was detected a few times. This chain joins TRBV7-8 and TRBJ1-3; D possibly corresponds to TRBD1 (6 bases). In germline, CDR1 is SGHVS, CDR2 FQNEAQ. The germline V and J ends were trimmed by 1 base and 2 bases, with 12 bases remaining between them. This CDR3 has 16 amino acids. The CDR3 loop is CASSLVGGRPGNTIYF. DNA of the CDR3: TGTGCCAGCAGCTTAGTGGGGGGGCGGCCTGGAAACACCATATATTTT.

This chain connects TRBV19 to TRBJ1-5, with D unclear. Germline lookup yields CDR1 LNHDA and CDR2 SQIVND (reference sequence). This CDR3 spans 14 amino acids. Trimming shortened V by 3 bases and J by 1 base, and 7 bases separated the two germline ends. The chain's CDR3 is CASSMKGSNQPQHF. The CDR3 nucleotides are TGTGCCAGTAGTATGAAGGGAAGCAATCAGCCCCAGCATTTT.

By proportion, this clone is large. V and J are TRBV19 and TRBJ2-7; 11 nucleotides align to TRBD2. V gave up 6 bases and J gave up 7 bases; unmatched junction bases: 11. Looked up from germline, CDR1 is LNHDA and CDR2 is SQIVND (reference sequence). The CDR3 loop spans 15 amino acids. The CDR3 here is CASRTTSGRDREQYF. CDR3 coding DNA: TGTGCCAGTAGAACTACTAGCGGGAGAGATCGGGAGCAGTACTTC.